The 21 T cell receptor beta chains reported below all come from one sample, sequenced in a study of STAT5B mutations in CD4+ large granular lymphocyte leukemia. Some clones are missing from TCRdb's copy, which holds only in-frame ones; the method was immunoSEQ multiplex PCR. The repertoire includes 20,000 or so clones, about 78% of them detected once, and over 0.4% sits in the top ten. Source material: CD4+ T cells from blood buffy coats. All receptors come from a human donor in good health.

The chain carries TRBV29-1 and TRBJ2-3; D might be TRBD2 (6 bases). V lost 8 bases and J 4 bases, leaving 13 bases between the germline ends. Germline CDR1 SQVTM, CDR2 ANQGSEA. This CDR3 has 12 residues. The CDR3 nucleotides are TGCAGCTTCAAGGAGGGCGCAGATACGCAGTATTTT. This gives the protein CSFKEGADTQYF.

This clone has just one count. This chain connects TRBV4-3 to TRBJ1-4; tentative D call: TRBD1 (5 bases). Trimming removed 1 base at V and 0 bases at J, with 6 bases between. The CDR3 has 15 amino acids. The germline CDR1 and CDR2 sequences are LGHNA and YSLEER. The CDR3 here is CASSQGGTTNEKLFF. CDR3 nucleotides: TGCGCCAGCAGCCAAGGGGGGACAACTAATGAAAAACTGTTTTTT.

The rearrangement links TRBV29-1 to TRBJ1-2, with D possibly TRBD1 on 6 matching bases. Germline CDR1 is SQVTM and CDR2 is ANQGSEA. This CDR3 spans 13 amino acids. The V and J ends lost 3 bases and 10 bases respectively, with 18 bases between them. DNA for the CDR3: TGCAGCGTTGATCGGGGGGCGCGAAGCGACTACACCTTC. This sequence encodes CSVDRGARSDYTF.

V gene TRBV28 combines with J gene TRBJ1-2; 7 nucleotides match TRBD1. Germline CDR1 MDHEN, CDR2 SYDVKM. The length of the CDR3 is 17 residues. V lost 4 bases to trimming and J lost 5 bases; unmatched junction nucleotides: 16. CDR3 sequence (DNA): TGTGCCAGCAGTTCCCCGGGACAGCTCCCGGGGGGTTATGGCTACACCTTC. Its protein product is CASSSPGQLPGGYGYTF.

The gene calls are TRBV5-6 and TRBJ2-1; unclear D gene. This CDR3 comprises 14 residues. Trimming removed 2 bases from V and 11 bases from J, with 17 bases in between. CDR1 and CDR2 from the germline V gene are SGHDT and YYEEEE. The DNA of the CDR3 is TGTGCCAGCAGCTTAGGAACAGAATTTTTAAAGCAGTTCTTC. The encoded protein is CASSLGTEFLKQFF.

V gene TRBV5-6 combines with J gene TRBJ2-1; no clear D gene. Trimming removed 4 bases at V and 10 bases at J, with 15 bases between. Germline V gives CDR1 SGHDT, CDR2 YYEEEE. This CDR3 spans 13 amino acids. This CDR3 is CASSPTELREQFF. DNA for the CDR3: TGTGCCAGCAGCCCCACGGAGCTTAGGGAGCAGTTCTTC.

V gene TRBV5-5 combines with J gene TRBJ1-2; TRBD1 might be the D (5 bases). V lost 4 bases and J lost 1, with 17 bases in between. The CDR3 length is 16 residues. The germline gives CDR1 SGHKS, CDR2 YYEKEE (reference sequence). CDR3 amino acids: CASSQVEGQFNYGYTF. DNA for the CDR3: TGTGCCAGCAGCCAGGTGGAGGGGCAATTTAACTATGGCTACACCTTC. Full variable domain (rest looked up from reference TRBV5-5 and TRBJ1-2): DAGVTQSPTHLIKTRGQQVTLRCSPISGHKSVSWYQQVLGQGPQFIFQYYEKEERGRGNFPDRFSARQFPNYSSELNVNALLLGDSALYLCASSQVEGQFNYGYTFGSGTRLTVV.

The genes are TRBV30 and TRBJ1-1; 8 bases are shared with TRBD1. V was pared by 5 bases and J by 1 base, with 15 bases of the junction left unmatched. The CDR3 has 17 amino acids. Germline loops: CDR1 GTSNPN, CDR2 SVGIG (reference sequence). The CDR3 sequence is CAWLPTLRTGWNTEAFF. The CDR3 region has the DNA TGTGCCTGGCTACCTACTCTTCGGACAGGGTGGAACACTGAAGCTTTCTTT.

The gene calls are TRBV10-3 and TRBJ1-4; TRBD1 matches 7 bases. The CDR3 covers 14 residues. Germline assignment: CDR1 ENHRY and CDR2 SYGVKD. V lost 4 bases to trimming and J lost 4 bases; unmatched junction nucleotides: 3. CDR3 DNA sequence: TGTGCCATCAGTGCCGGGACAGTTAATGAAAAACTGTTTTTT. It yields the protein CAISAGTVNEKLFF.

The genes are TRBV30 and TRBJ1-2; D gene unclear. The CDR3 is made up of 13 amino acids. V shed 0 bases and J shed 4 bases, with 9 bases lying between them. CDR1 is GTSNPN, CDR2 SVGIG, per germline (reference sequence). As DNA, the CDR3 is TGTGCCTGGAGTGTAGCACAGCTCTATGGCTACACCTTC. Translated: CAWSVAQLYGYTF.

The rearrangement joins TRBV29-1 to TRBJ2-1, with 10 bases matching TRBD1. The CDR3 has 14 amino acids. Germline V gene lookup returns CDR1 SQVTM and CDR2 ANQGSEA. The V gene end was trimmed by 7 bases and the J gene end by 5 bases; junction bases not matched to a gene: 8. The CDR3 reads CSGSRTGGDNEQFF. DNA of the CDR3: TGCAGCGGCTCCCGGACAGGGGGGGACAATGAGCAGTTCTTC.

J is TRBJ1-1 and V is TRBV18; weak D call: TRBD1 (5 bases). From germline, CDR1 is KGHSH and CDR2 LQKENI. The CDR3 has 13 residues. The V end was cut by 3 bases, the J end by 7 bases, with 12 bases between. CDR3 amino acids: CASSPIGGGEAFF. In DNA form, the CDR3 reads TGTGCCAGCTCACCCATCGGGGGGGGTGAAGCTTTCTTT. Full variable domain (outside the CDR3, taken from reference TRBV18 and TRBJ1-1): NAGVMQNPRHLVRRRGQEARLRCSPMKGHSHVYWYRQLPEEGLKFMVYLQKENIIDESGMPKERFSAEFPKEGPSILRIQQVVRGDSAAYFCASSPIGGGEAFFGQGTRLTVV.

This clone was recorded only once. V is TRBV28 and J is TRBJ2-6; 8 bases line up with TRBD1. CDR3 length equals 16 residues. CDR1 and CDR2 (germline): MDHEN, SYDVKM. V was clipped by 3 bases and J by 2 bases; unmatched bases: 3. This chain's CDR3 is CASSLPGGAGANVLTF. The CDR3 bases are TGTGCCAGCAGTTTGCCAGGGGGCGCTGGGGCCAACGTCCTGACTTTC.

The rearrangement joins TRBV10-3 to TRBJ1-2; tentatively, D is TRBD1 (5 bases). The germline V and J ends were trimmed by 0 bases and 6 bases, with 11 bases remaining between them. The CDR3 totals 14 residues. The germline gives CDR1 ENHRY, CDR2 SYGVKD. The DNA of the CDR3 is TGTGCCATCAGTGAGTCGGGGGTAGTGGATGGCTACACCTTC. The encoded protein is CAISESGVVDGYTF.

The rearrangement uses TRBV6-5 and TRBJ1-2; a weak D match, TRBD1 (6 bases). The CDR3 is 13 residues long. From germline, CDR1 is MNHEY and CDR2 SVGAGI. V lost 6 bases and J lost 4, with 12 bases in between. The DNA for the CDR3 is TGTGCCAGCAGAGGGGGTGGAAGCTATGGCTACACCTTC. This sequence encodes CASRGGGSYGYTF.

This clone was seen only a few times. This chain links TRBV2 with TRBJ1-6; 9 bases fit TRBD1. Trimming cost V 8 bases and J 9 bases; bases outside gene matches: 2. The CDR3 consists of 12 residues. The germline CDR1 and CDR2 sequences are SNHLY and FYNNEI. DNA for the CDR3: TGTGCCAGCGTACAGGGGGCTTCACCCCTCCACTTT. Its translation: CASVQGASPLHF. Variable domain in full (rest from reference TRBV2 and TRBJ1-6): EPEVTQTPSHQVTQMGQEVILRCVPISNHLYFYWYRQILGQKVEFLVSFYNNEISEKSEIFDDQFSVERPDGSNFTLKIRSTKLEDSAMYFCASVQGASPLHFGNGTRLTVT.

The chain employs TRBV10-3 and TRBJ1-6, with D perhaps TRBD1 (5 bases). Trimming cost V 3 bases and J 7 bases, with 16 bases left between them. CDR3 length: 16 amino acids. CDR1 is ENHRY and CDR2 is SYGVKD in the germline V gene. This CDR3 reads CAISDTTENPNSPLHF. The CDR3 region has the DNA TGTGCCATCAGTGATACGACAGAGAATCCAAATTCACCCCTCCACTTT.

This clone is a singleton in its sample. The chain couples TRBV30 to TRBJ2-1; 10 bases fit TRBD2. V shed 5 bases, J shed 1 base, and the junction held 2 bases outside the gene matches. CDR1 and CDR2 from the germline V gene are GTSNPN and SVGIG (reference sequence). The length of the CDR3 is 14 residues. The CDR3 DNA follows: TGTGCCTGGTCTAGCGGGAGATCCTACAATGAGCAGTTCTTC. This encodes CAWSSGRSYNEQFF.

The CDR3, as DNA: TGTGCCAGCAGCTTAGATGGGGGGGCGCACACAGATACGCAGTATTTT. Translation gives CASSLDGGAHTDTQYF. The J gene is TRBJ2-3, the V gene TRBV11-2; maybe TRBD2 (7 bases). The CDR3 loop spans 16 amino acids. V dropped 0 bases and J dropped 2 bases, with 12 bases sitting between them. CDR1 and CDR2 from the germline V gene are SGHAT and FQNNGV.

The CDR3 region is CASSPPGYEQYF. In DNA, the CDR3 is TGTGCCAGCAGTCCACCGGGGTACGAGCAGTACTTC. The J gene is TRBJ2-7, the V gene TRBV28; possible D gene TRBD2, 5 bases. The CDR3 covers 12 residues. V was cut by 5 bases and J by 4 bases, with 9 bases left in between. Germline CDR1 and CDR2: MDHEN and SYDVKM.

This clone showed up just a few times. The rearrangement links TRBV5-4 to TRBJ2-2; D call uncertain. This CDR3 is built from 16 residues. Germline V gives CDR1 SGHNT, CDR2 YYREEE (reference sequence). V was shortened by 1 base and J by 6 bases, with 16 bases between the two germline ends. The CDR3 bases are TGTGCCAGCAGCTTGAGAACGGGCATGCAACCCGGGGAGCTGTTTTTT. This sequence encodes CASSLRTGMQPGELFF.